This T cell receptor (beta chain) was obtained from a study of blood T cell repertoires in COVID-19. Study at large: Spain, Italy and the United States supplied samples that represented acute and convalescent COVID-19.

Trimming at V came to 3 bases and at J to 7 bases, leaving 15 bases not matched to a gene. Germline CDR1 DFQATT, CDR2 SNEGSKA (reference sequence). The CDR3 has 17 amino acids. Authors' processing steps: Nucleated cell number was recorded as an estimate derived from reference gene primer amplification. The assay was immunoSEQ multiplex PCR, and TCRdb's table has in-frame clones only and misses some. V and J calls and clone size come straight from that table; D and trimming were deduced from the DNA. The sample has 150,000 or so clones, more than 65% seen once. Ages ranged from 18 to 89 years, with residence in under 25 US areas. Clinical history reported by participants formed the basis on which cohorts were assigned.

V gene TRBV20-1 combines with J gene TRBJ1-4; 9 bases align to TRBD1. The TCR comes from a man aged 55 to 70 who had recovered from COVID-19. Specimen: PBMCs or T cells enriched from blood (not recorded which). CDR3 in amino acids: CSASRGDRVEVGEKLFF. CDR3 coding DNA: TGCAGTGCTAGTCGGGGGGACAGGGTAGAGGTGGGTGAAAAACTGTTTTTT.